This entry lists 30 T cell receptor beta chains sequenced from one sample in a study of blood T cells in healthy people across ages. The authors ran a second PCR of roughly 6 to 12 cycles using a sample-barcoded 5' primer and a J-beta primer mix. MiXCR, applied by TCRdb to the 5' RACE reads, yields one record per CDR3 protein. The data contain approximately 490,000 distinct CDR3 sequences, approximately 25% of them singletons. These same records also appear under a second study, on T cells of mothers and their children.

Source material: blood. These receptors originate from a boy under 18 in good health.

In this sample, this clonotype turned up many times. This sequence joins TRBV3-1 and TRBJ1-1; D gene unclear. This CDR3 has 15 amino acids. Trimming shortened V by 4 bases and J by 4 bases, and 16 bases separated the two germline ends. Germline V CDR1 and CDR2: LGHDT, YNNKEL (reference sequence). This CDR3 is CASSLVVGPPTEAFF. The CDR3 nucleotides are TGTGCCAGCAGCCTCGTGGTTGGCCCTCCCACTGAAGCTTTCTTT.

The chain joins TRBV28 to TRBJ2-4; D is possibly TRBD1 or TRBD2 (5 bases each). This CDR3 has 15 residues. With 6 bases removed from V and 7 bases from J, the gap between germline ends came to 19 bases. Germline CDR1 MDHEN, CDR2 SYDVKM. This CDR3 is CASSDMGDGKNIQYF. CDR3 sequence (DNA): TGTGCCAGCAGCGATATGGGGGACGGGAAGAACATTCAGTACTTC.

This clonotype occurred a few times. The chain carries TRBV12-3 or TRBV12-4 and TRBJ1-2, with TRBD1 as a possible D gene (5 bases). Trimming cost V 3 bases and J 4 bases, with 9 bases left between them. This CDR3 has 13 residues. The CDR3 is CASSLGQPYGYTF. The CDR3 DNA reads TGTGCCAGCAGTTTGGGGCAGCCCTATGGCTACACCTTC.

This rearrangement joins TRBV4-3 to TRBJ1-1; D is perhaps TRBD1 (5 bases). V shed 0 bases and J shed 4 bases, with 12 bases lying between them. This CDR3 is built from 15 residues. CDR1 LGHNA and CDR2 YSLEER come from the germline V gene. CDR3 DNA sequence: TGCGCCAGCAGCCAAGAGGGGCAGGGATTCACTGAAGCTTTCTTT. Amino acid sequence: CASSQEGQGFTEAFF.

The rearrangement joins TRBV6-4 to TRBJ2-1, with 9 bases aligning to TRBD2. The CDR3 runs to 15 residues. Germline V lookup: CDR1 MRHNA, CDR2 SNTAGT. The V gene end was trimmed by 7 bases and the J gene end by 7 bases; junction bases not matched to a gene: 11. CDR3 coding DNA: TGTGCCAGCATGGGAGACGCGGGAGGGCCAAATGAGCAGTTCTTC. As protein: CASMGDAGGPNEQFF.

This clonotype was detected only a few times. The chain uses TRBV19 and TRBJ1-1, with D perhaps matching TRBD1 (6 bases). Trimming removed 3 bases at V and 0 bases at J, with 11 bases between. The CDR3 extends over 15 amino acids. Germline CDR1 and CDR2: LNHDA and SQIVND (reference sequence). CDR3 amino acids: CASSIGTGLNTEAFF. For the CDR3, the DNA is TGTGCCAGTAGTATCGGTACAGGGCTGAACACTGAAGCTTTCTTT.

This clonotype came up a few times. V is TRBV20-1 and J is TRBJ2-7; 14 bases fit TRBD2. The junction had 10 bases not matched to a gene; V was cut back by 6 bases and J by 3 bases. The CDR3 loop spans 16 amino acids. Germline V gene sequence: CDR1 DFQATT, CDR2 SNEGSKA (reference sequence). CDR3 in amino acids: CSALGGTSGSVYEQYF. CDR3 sequence (DNA): TGCAGTGCGCTGGGCGGGACTAGCGGGAGTGTCTACGAGCAGTACTTC.

As concerns this clonotype: One end of the junction does not line up with germline, which may come from a read error. CDR3 residues: CASSPTTSGGRSYNEQFF. As DNA, the CDR3 is TGTGCCAGCAGCCCTACGACTAGCGGGGGTAGGTCCTACAACGAGCAGTTCTTC. The chain uses TRBV4-2 and TRBJ2-1, with TRBD2 matching 12 bases. CDR1 LGHNA and CDR2 YNFKEQ come from the germline V gene. This CDR3 is 18 amino acids long.

The chain carries TRBV4-3 and TRBJ2-1, with 9 bases aligning to TRBD1. Trimming cost V 0 bases and J 8 bases; bases outside gene matches: 23. The germline gives CDR1 LGHNA, CDR2 YSLEER. The CDR3 sequence is 21 residues long. Here the CDR3 DNA reads TGCGCCAGCAGCCAAGATCCCAGCGGACAGGGGACCGATGCGGGAGTCCATGAGCAGTTCTTC. Translated: CASSQDPSGQGTDAGVHEQFF.

V and J are TRBV3-1 and TRBJ2-1; D may be TRBD1 or TRBD2 (6 bases each). The germline V gene has CDR1 LGHDT and CDR2 YNNKEL (reference sequence). Between the trimmed V and J ends, which lost 6 bases and 7 bases, there was a span of 16 bases. The CDR3 runs 14 residues. CDR3 region: CASRGGLRGNEQFF. In DNA form, the CDR3 reads TGTGCCAGCAGGGGGGGCCTAAGGGGTAATGAGCAGTTCTTC.

This clonotype was seen a few times. CDR3 nucleotides: TGTGCCAGTAGTCAAGGGACAGGGAATACACCCCTCCACTTT. The encoded protein is CASSQGTGNTPLHF. The chain employs TRBV19 and TRBJ1-6; 9 bases map to TRBD1. Germline-derived CDR1 and CDR2 are LNHDA and SQIVND (reference sequence). The trim removed 5 bases at V and 11 bases at J, leaving 7 bases unmatched. This CDR3 comprises 14 residues.

This clonotype was recorded a few times. The chain couples TRBV12-3 or TRBV12-4 to TRBJ2-1; maybe TRBD1 (6 bases). V lost 9 bases and J 0 bases, leaving 15 bases between the germline ends. The CDR3 is 15 amino acids. CDR3 sequence: CASNIGGSSYNEQFF. The CDR3 nucleotides are TGTGCCAGTAATATAGGGGGAAGCTCCTACAATGAGCAGTTCTTC.

The chain carries TRBV3-1 and TRBJ2-1, with TRBD2 matching over 10 bases. From germline, CDR1 is LGHDT and CDR2 YNNKEL (reference sequence). This CDR3 is 17 amino acids long. Trimming at V came to 1 base and at J to 10 bases, leaving 13 bases not matched to a gene. This CDR3 is CASSQVGGSSGRIEQFF. The CDR3 bases are TGTGCCAGCAGCCAAGTAGGTGGGTCTAGCGGGAGAATCGAGCAGTTCTTC.

As regards this clonotype: Relative to the germline gene, one junction end is altered; a read error may explain this. The V call is TRBV19, the J call TRBJ1-1; unclear D gene. In germline, CDR1 is LNHDA, CDR2 SQIVND (reference sequence). The CDR3 has 17 residues. The CDR3 region is CASSIVRSTSDYTVAFF. CDR3 bases: TGTGCCAGTAGTATAGTGAGGAGTACCTCCGATTACACTGTAGCTTTCTTT.

The V and J genes are TRBV4-1 and TRBJ2-5, with D hard to call. The germline gives CDR1 MGHRA, CDR2 YSYEKL. The CDR3 is 15 residues long. Trimming removed 0 bases at V and 1 base at J, with 9 bases between. CDR3 bases: TGCGCCAGCAGCCAAGATCAGGATAGCCAAGAGACCCAGTACTTC. This codes for CASSQDQDSQETQYF.

This clonotype was seen a handful of times. This chain joins TRBV6-5 and TRBJ1-1, with D possibly TRBD1 on 6 matching bases. The germline V and J ends were trimmed by 8 bases and 10 bases, with 14 bases remaining between them. Per the germline V gene, CDR1 is MNHEY and CDR2 is SVGAGI. There are 11 residues in the CDR3. The chain's CDR3 is CASVGGIRAFF. DNA for the CDR3: TGTGCCAGCGTGGGGGGCATTCGAGCTTTCTTT.

This chain links TRBV6-5 with TRBJ2-7, with TRBD2 as a possible D gene (6 bases). The CDR3 covers 15 residues. Germline CDR1 reads MNHEY; CDR2 reads SVGAGI. The V gene lost 2 bases and the J gene lost 0 bases, with 11 bases spanning the gap. The CDR3 is CASSYRRESSYEQYF. The CDR3 bases are TGTGCCAGCAGTTACCGGCGGGAAAGCTCCTACGAGCAGTACTTC.

The CDR3, as DNA: TGCGCCAGCAGCAAGGGACAAACCAACACTGAAGCTTTCTTT. Amino acid sequence: CASSKGQTNTEAFF. This chain connects TRBV5-1 to TRBJ1-1; D is perhaps TRBD1 (6 bases). V was clipped by 4 bases and J by 2 bases, with 12 bases between them. CDR1 and CDR2 from the germline V gene are SGHRS and YFSETQ. The CDR3 loop spans 14 amino acids.

The chain is built from TRBV27 and TRBJ2-7, with D possibly TRBD2 on 5 matching bases. Looked up from germline, CDR1 is MNHEY and CDR2 is SMNVEV (reference sequence). Trimming removed 7 bases from V and 6 bases from J, with 19 bases in between. The CDR3 is 14 residues long. The CDR3 loop is CASIPSAGGSEQYF. In nucleotides, the CDR3 is TGTGCCAGCATCCCATCGGCGGGTGGATCCGAGCAGTACTTC.

V usage is TRBV4-2 and J usage is TRBJ2-7; 13 positions agree with TRBD2. This CDR3 is 16 amino acids long. Germline V gene lookup returns CDR1 LGHNA and CDR2 YNFKEQ. J was trimmed by 2 bases and V by 4 bases; bases with no gene match: 5. The CDR3 loop reads CASSLETSGRTYEQYF. As DNA, the CDR3 is TGTGCCAGCAGCCTCGAGACTAGCGGGAGGACCTACGAGCAGTACTTC.

This clonotype has ten or more counts. V usage is TRBV28 and J usage is TRBJ1-4, with 7 bases that match TRBD1. Germline loops: CDR1 MDHEN, CDR2 SYDVKM. This CDR3 has 15 residues. The ends lost 5 bases at V and 0 bases at J; junction bases unmatched: 3. The CDR3 loop is CASSITGATNEKLFF. CDR3 sequence (DNA): TGTGCCAGCAGTATAACAGGGGCAACTAATGAAAAACTGTTTTTT.

The chain couples TRBV7-2 to TRBJ2-4; 14 bases map to TRBD2. CDR3 length: 19 amino acids. V lost 1 base, J lost 2 bases, and 7 bases stayed unmatched. Germline V lookup: CDR1 SGHTA, CDR2 FQGNSA. CDR3: CASSLETSGRAASKNIQYF. CDR3 nucleotide sequence: TGTGCCAGCAGCTTAGAGACTAGCGGGAGGGCCGCGTCCAAAAACATTCAGTACTTC.

The rearrangement uses TRBV20-1 and TRBJ2-5, with TRBD2 matching 8 bases. Per germline, CDR1 DFQATT and CDR2 SNEGSKA (reference sequence). The CDR3 loop spans 16 amino acids. J lost 5 bases, V lost 0 bases, and 11 bases had no gene match. The CDR3 region is CSARDLPAGAQETQYF. DNA for the CDR3: TGCAGTGCTAGAGATTTACCAGCGGGAGCTCAGGAGACCCAGTACTTC.

This clonotype is a singleton in its sample. The J gene is TRBJ1-5, the V gene TRBV20-1; a weak D match, TRBD1 (5 bases). V lost 5 bases, J lost 9 bases, and 14 bases lay in between. Germline values: CDR1 DFQATT, CDR2 SNEGSKA (reference sequence). The CDR3 spans 12 residues. This CDR3 reads CSALTGGWPQHF. DNA of the CDR3: TGCAGTGCTCTGACGGGGGGTTGGCCCCAGCATTTT.

This clonotype occurred a few times. The rearrangement uses TRBV4-2 and TRBJ1-1; 11 bases agree with TRBD1. J gave up 4 bases and V 2 bases, and 9 bases lay outside the gene matches. CDR1 is LGHNA and CDR2 is YNFKEQ in the germline V gene. CDR3 length equals 17 residues. The CDR3 region is CASSQSGTGGIFTEAFF. CDR3 in DNA: TGTGCCAGCAGCCAATCCGGGACAGGGGGAATTTTCACTGAAGCTTTCTTT.

The V gene is TRBV25-1, the J gene TRBJ2-3, with 7 bases matching TRBD2. This CDR3 region has 14 residues. Germline V gives CDR1 MGHDK, CDR2 SYGVNS. With 3 bases clipped from V and 7 bases from J, the junction kept 7 bases outside the gene matches. This chain's CDR3 is CASSDPGGRNTQYF. The DNA for the CDR3 is TGTGCCAGCAGTGATCCGGGCGGGAGAAATACGCAGTATTTT.

This clonotype was seen a handful of times. The chain employs TRBV7-2 and TRBJ2-5; 12 bases are a match to TRBD1. Trimming took 3 bases from V and 2 from J; bases not matched to a gene: 4. Germline V CDR1 and CDR2: SGHTA, FQGNSA. The CDR3 runs 16 residues. The CDR3 coding sequence is TGTGCCAGCAGCTTGGGGACAGGGGGCCGTCAAGAGACCCAGTACTTC. It is translated as CASSLGTGGRQETQYF.

The rearrangement joins TRBV24-1 to TRBJ2-1; D not resolved. The CDR3 runs 12 residues. Germline V lookup: CDR1 KGHDR, CDR2 SFDVKD. V was cut by 5 bases and J by 7 bases, with 8 bases left in between. The DNA of the CDR3 is TGTGCCACCAGTGGGGCAGCTAATGAGCAGTTCTTC. Its protein product is CATSGAANEQFF.

The chain combines TRBV10-3 with TRBJ2-7; D uncertain. The CDR3 loop spans 11 amino acids. Germline CDR1 is ENHRY and CDR2 is SYGVKD. V gave up 5 bases and J gave up 4 bases, with 6 bases separating them. As DNA, the CDR3 is TGTGCCATCAGTAGCGAATACGAGCAGTACTTC. This encodes CAISSEYEQYF.

This chain uses TRBV7-2 with TRBJ2-7; 10 positions match TRBD1. CDR1 SGHTA and CDR2 FQGNSA come from the germline V gene. J lost 0 bases, V lost 3 bases, and 2 bases had no gene match. The CDR3 extends over 15 amino acids. The CDR3 DNA sequence: TGTGCCAGCAGCTTCCGGACAGGGGGCTCCTACGAGCAGTACTTC. It codes for CASSFRTGGSYEQYF.